The T cell receptor (beta chain) under discussion was sequenced for a study of blood T cell repertoires in COVID-19. This clone showed up just once. How the authors handled the data: Quantification of nucleated cells was approximated via reference gene primer amplification. Assay: immunoSEQ multiplex PCR; the TCRdb copy retains only in-frame clones and omits some. Clone size and V and J calls were adopted from that table, with D and trimming inferred from the DNA. The sample comprises about 140,000 clones, around 80% of which are singletons, and roughly 5% rests with the top ten. Participants were aged about 18 to 89 years from approximately 24 US areas. Each participant's cohort was designated according to participant-reported clinical history. Within the 2 weeks before study entry, each person in the exposed group met a COVID-19 case. CDR1 PRHDT and CDR2 FYEKMQ come from the germline V gene (reference sequence). V was clipped by 5 bases and J by 2 bases; unmatched bases: 9. CDR3 length: 16 residues.

Sequenced sample: PBMCs or T cells enriched from blood (not recorded which). This clonotype was obtained from a man in his 70s who had been exposed to COVID-19. The chain couples TRBV13 to TRBJ1-2; the match to TRBD1 covers 9 bases. CDR3 DNA: TGTGCCAGCAGCATCTTATCCGGGACAGGGAACTATGGCTACACCTTC. Its translation is CASSILSGTGNYGYTF.